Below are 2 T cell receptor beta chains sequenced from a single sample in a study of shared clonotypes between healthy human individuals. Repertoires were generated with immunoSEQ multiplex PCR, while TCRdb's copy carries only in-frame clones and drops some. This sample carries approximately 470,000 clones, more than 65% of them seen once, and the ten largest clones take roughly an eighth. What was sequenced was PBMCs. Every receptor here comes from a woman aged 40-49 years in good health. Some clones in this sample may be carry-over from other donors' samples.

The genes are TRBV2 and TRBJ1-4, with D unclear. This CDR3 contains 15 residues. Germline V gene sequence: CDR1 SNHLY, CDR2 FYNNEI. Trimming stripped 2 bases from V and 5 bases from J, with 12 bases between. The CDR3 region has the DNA TGTGCCAGCAGTGAATTCCGAGGACCCAATGAAAAACTGTTTTTT. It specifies CASSEFRGPNEKLFF.

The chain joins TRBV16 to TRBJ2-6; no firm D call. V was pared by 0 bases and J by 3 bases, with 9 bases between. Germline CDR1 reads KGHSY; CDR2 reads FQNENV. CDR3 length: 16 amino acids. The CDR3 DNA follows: TGTGCCAGCAGCCAATCGAAGGGCGTTGGGGCCAACGTCCTGACTTTC. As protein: CASSQSKGVGANVLTF.